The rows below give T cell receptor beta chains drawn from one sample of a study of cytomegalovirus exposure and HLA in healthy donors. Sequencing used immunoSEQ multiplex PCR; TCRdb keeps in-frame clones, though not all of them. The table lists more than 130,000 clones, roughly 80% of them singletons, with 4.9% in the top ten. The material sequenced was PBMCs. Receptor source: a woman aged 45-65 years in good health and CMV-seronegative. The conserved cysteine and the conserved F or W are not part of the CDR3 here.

CDR3 protein: ARDRVNTEAF
V gene: TRBV5-1
J gene: TRBJ1-1

CDR3 protein: SVAYGSNQPQH
V gene: TRBV29-1
J gene: TRBJ1-5

CDR3 protein: ASSLGSAHSSYEQY
V gene: TRBV7-2
J gene: TRBJ2-7

CDR3 protein: ASRRLAGFTDTQY
V gene: TRBV2
J gene: TRBJ2-3

CDR3 protein: ASSGNQNWYQPQH
V gene: TRBV19
J gene: TRBJ1-5

CDR3 protein: ASSPTGEMWGANVLT
V gene: TRBV7-9
J gene: TRBJ2-6

CDR3 protein: ASSPADRATQY
V gene: TRBV19
J gene: TRBJ2-5

CDR3 protein: AWSVASGAFYGYT
V gene: TRBV30
J gene: TRBJ1-2

CDR3 protein: AISGGAGGFNEQF
V gene: TRBV10-3
J gene: TRBJ2-1

CDR3 protein: ASSINRGKDTQY
V gene: TRBV19
J gene: TRBJ2-3

CDR3 protein: ASSVITGVQETQY
V gene: TRBV9
J gene: TRBJ2-5

CDR3 protein: ASIGRLGQGALEQF
V gene: TRBV5-5
J gene: TRBJ2-1

CDR3 protein: ASGGLGEKLF
V gene: TRBV19
J gene: TRBJ1-4

CDR3 protein: ASSEEGYGYT
V gene: TRBV11-2
J gene: TRBJ1-2

CDR3 protein: ASSRVRGIGYEQY
V gene: TRBV6-5
J gene: TRBJ2-7

CDR3 protein: ASSLNWRGLTDTQY
V gene: TRBV5-1
J gene: TRBJ2-3

CDR3 protein: ASSGTLDEPQH
V gene: TRBV23-1
J gene: TRBJ1-5

CDR3 protein: ASASGFTYNEQF
V gene: TRBV6-5
J gene: TRBJ2-1

CDR3 protein: ASSQELGGTEAF
V gene: TRBV5-1
J gene: TRBJ1-1

CDR3 protein: ASRTSGGVYNEQF
V gene: TRBV5-4
J gene: TRBJ2-1

CDR3 protein: ASSTQTGNTEAF
V gene: TRBV18
J gene: TRBJ1-1

CDR3 protein: ASNLLVRTSGGRHNEQF
V gene: TRBV5-1
J gene: TRBJ2-1

CDR3 protein: ASSFQNYNEQF
V gene: TRBV7-9
J gene: TRBJ2-1

CDR3 protein: ASSSGLAGGLTQY
V gene: TRBV7-9
J gene: TRBJ2-3

CDR3 protein: ASSQGLWQVNTEAF
V gene: TRBV4-2
J gene: TRBJ1-1

CDR3 protein: SVWGPRTEAF
V gene: TRBV29-1
J gene: TRBJ1-1

CDR3 protein: ASSLVPGQYVWNTGELF
V gene: TRBV11-3
J gene: TRBJ2-2

CDR3 protein: ASSQDAGAEAF
V gene: TRBV4-3
J gene: TRBJ1-1

CDR3 protein: ASRGQGFLLEQY
V gene: TRBV11-2
J gene: TRBJ2-7

CDR3 protein: ASRPGTESNQPQH
V gene: TRBV5-1
J gene: TRBJ1-5

CDR3 protein: ASSVDGGAIYGYT
V gene: TRBV9
J gene: TRBJ1-2

CDR3 protein: ASSAVREVETQY
V gene: TRBV2
J gene: TRBJ2-5

CDR3 protein: ASSLAGGGPETQY
V gene: TRBV5-1
J gene: TRBJ2-5

CDR3 protein: ASSLRQGPINEQF
V gene: TRBV11-3
J gene: TRBJ2-1

CDR3 protein: ASSVEAGVEELQF
V gene: TRBV11-3
J gene: TRBJ2-1

CDR3 protein: ASSEGGRHTDTQY
V gene: TRBV6-1
J gene: TRBJ2-3

CDR3 protein: ASSDRGTGANVLT
V gene: TRBV25-1
J gene: TRBJ2-6

CDR3 protein: ASTPVGGWNTEAF
V gene: TRBV5-8
J gene: TRBJ1-1

CDR3 protein: SVGGTSAYEQY
V gene: TRBV29-1
J gene: TRBJ2-7

CDR3 protein: ASSLQGVLGETQY
V gene: TRBV11-1
J gene: TRBJ2-5

CDR3 protein: ATSRGTGQNSYEQY
V gene: TRBV15
J gene: TRBJ2-7

CDR3 protein: SVEAVESSGELF
V gene: TRBV29-1
J gene: TRBJ2-2

CDR3 protein: ASSQVGVRGAVYGYT
V gene: TRBV14
J gene: TRBJ1-2

CDR3 protein: ASSMSGGTPDTQY
V gene: TRBV19
J gene: TRBJ2-3

CDR3 protein: ASWGLRQETQY
V gene: TRBV5-1
J gene: TRBJ2-5

CDR3 protein: ASRRFPGQGPDQETQY
V gene: TRBV28
J gene: TRBJ2-5

CDR3 protein: ASSYHPDKSYT
V gene: TRBV6-5
J gene: TRBJ1-2

CDR3 protein: ASSQGGGIAHEQY
V gene: TRBV4-2
J gene: TRBJ2-7

CDR3 protein: ASSQDFNRDRGYEQY
V gene: TRBV4-1
J gene: TRBJ2-7

CDR3 protein: ASSNLVDEQF
V gene: TRBV6-5
J gene: TRBJ2-1

CDR3 protein: ASSPGTGGAERNTQY
V gene: TRBV5-4
J gene: TRBJ2-3

CDR3 protein: ASSPRTTTDEKLF
V gene: TRBV28
J gene: TRBJ1-4

CDR3 protein: ASSSVRGGSLGNYGYT
V gene: TRBV19
J gene: TRBJ1-2

CDR3 protein: ASSFRMVAGNTIY
V gene: TRBV7-2
J gene: TRBJ1-3

CDR3 protein: ASSLRLGQTGSTNEKLF
V gene: TRBV5-4
J gene: TRBJ1-4

CDR3 protein: SGYRGTEAF
V gene: TRBV20-1
J gene: TRBJ1-1

CDR3 protein: ASSEQGSSYNEQF
V gene: TRBV2
J gene: TRBJ2-1

CDR3 protein: ASSFSLNRGDLNTEAF
V gene: TRBV7-3
J gene: TRBJ1-1